The clone carrying this T cell receptor beta chain appeared a few times. The CDR3 loop spans 14 amino acids. V lost 4 bases and J lost 3, with 11 bases in between. Germline V CDR1 and CDR2: SGHRS, YFSETQ. This sample was included in a study of blood T cell repertoires in COVID-19. At the level of the study: The analysed material was cDNA or gDNA that came from T cells, B-cell-depleted T cells, or PBMCs.

Using immunoSEQ multiplex PCR, the repertoire was profiled, and TCRdb retains in-frame clones only, with some absent. The table includes more than 300,000 clones, roughly nine tenths detected once. The TCR comes from a woman aged 40-49 years who had been exposed to COVID-19. The specimen sequenced was PBMCs or T cells enriched from blood (not recorded which). This sequence joins TRBV5-1 and TRBJ2-1; possible D gene TRBD1, 6 bases. The DNA of the CDR3 is TGCGCCAGCAGCCCCGAGACAGGCTACAATGAGCAGTTCTTC. Encoded protein: CASSPETGYNEQFF.